This entry concerns a single T cell receptor beta chain. There are a few counts of this clonotype. Its antigen is still unknown. It has no much larger one-base neighbor in the sample; base qualities were not kept. Amplification of TCR beta CDR3 regions was carried out from RNA transcripts. A first-round RT-PCR of the TCR CDR3 used the HTBI primer set with the Qiagen OneStep RT-PCR kit. A second multiplex PCR round built the libraries, followed by size selection and purification. Paired-end sequencing of the libraries was performed with 100 bp reads on an Illumina HiSeq2000. On the study's bioinformatics: SOAPnuke was used to process the raw data, throwing out any read that contained adapters or uncalled bases, had a mean Phred below 15, or lacked an exact constant-primer or identifier match. High-quality paired reads were merged using COPE v1.2.5, and each unique nucleotide sequence was defined as a clonotype. Clonotypes were aligned to IMGT TRBV, TRBD and TRBJ reference segments using MiTCR v1.1. Only V-J combinations with frequency above 0.0001, covering 99% to 99.2% of repertoires, were analysed. A TCS score was defined as the ratio of F50 (clonal expansion) to E x V (chaos), with BLOSUM62-based TCRdist applied between CDR3 peptides within each V-J. Welch's t-statistics and random forest reduced roughly 540 V-J features to 13, which were used in a naive Bayes classifier (R e1071). The raw public reads went through TCRdb reprocessing: fastp at Q25, MiXCR clone calling, in-frame beta chains kept. Rows with one shared CDR3 protein collapse into an entry with the most common genes and DNA. These V and J calls originate from TCRdb's pipeline instead of the authors' own analysis. This sample gives around 540,000 distinct CDR3 sequences in total; 15% to 20% of them show up just once. The ten largest clones add up to over 25% of the sample.

This sample is part of a study of T cells in Graves' hyperthyroidism and ophthalmopathy (dated by TCRdb to about 2019). Regarding the study in general: Peripheral blood was collected at initial diagnosis, before any treatment. According to the paper, TCR Vbeta CDR3 sequencing was carried out on approximately 140 peripheral blood samples, which came from under 50 ophthalmopathy, some 73 hyperthyroidism and roughly 17 progressor patients. Prospective prediction of ophthalmopathy was tested in an independent validation cohort consisting of 18 hyperthyroidism patients and 17 patients who later progressed to ophthalmopathy. In addition, the study compared T-cell repertoires in thyroid tissue and in blood from a handful of Graves' hyperthyroidism patients. For training and testing, the 100 or so patients in the discovery cohort were randomly divided in a 7:3 ratio. Once sampling was done, hyperthyroidism patients were given methimazole at a starting dose of 30 mg daily, whereas ophthalmopathy patients were given high-dose intravenous methylprednisolone. To identify distinguishing TCR V-J signatures, a discovery cohort of about 95 patients was used, comprising roughly 45 with Graves' ophthalmopathy and 57 with stable Graves' hyperthyroidism.

Ophthalmopathy patients had moderately to severely active disease, with a Clinical Activity Score of 3 or more, a NOSPECS grade of 4 or more, and a disease duration of less than 3 months. Exclusion was applied to patients with uncontrolled infections, other autoimmune diseases, pregnancy or lactation. Diagnoses were based on clinical symptoms, serum thyroxine and TRAb, thyroid ultrasound and orbital computed tomography. PBMCs were separated from around 9.1 ml of fresh peripheral blood using Ficoll-Paque density gradient centrifugation. Total RNA was extracted with Trizol reagent, and quality was checked on an Agilent 2100 Bioanalyzer. For CDR1 and CDR2, the germline V gene (reference sequence) lists DFQATT and SNEGSKA. V lost 6 bases and J lost 10 bases, and the count of bases not matched to a germline gene is 8. From the cysteine up to the phenylalanine, the CDR3 has a length of 13 residues. The sequence is cut down to CDR3 DNA, 39 bases in frame from base 1.

Broader findings and caveats from the paper: In validation, progression to ophthalmopathy was predicted by the model with 55% to 71% sensitivity and roughly 76% specificity, a median of 6.5 months before onset. Ophthalmopathy was separated from stable hyperthyroidism by a 13 V-J signature model, with around 88% sensitivity and roughly 84% specificity obtained in cross-validation and 80%/75% obtained in testing. Most expanded thyroid clonotypes (frequency above 0.001) were also detected in blood, a finding suggesting that blood repertoires may reflect thyroid immune responses. Sample size was not statistically predetermined, and investigators were not blinded to group allocation.

The sequencing input was blood. This receptor was taken from a woman in her twenties or thirties with Graves' ophthalmopathy. Recombination connected TRBV20-1 to TRBJ1-6, and 8 junctional nucleotides match TRBD1. The DNA reads TGCAGTGCCCCGGGACAGGCCTCCTCACCCCTCCACTTT. Protein translation: CSAPGQASSPLHF.